The present entry profiles one TCR beta chain with its context. These data come from a study of blood T cell repertoires in COVID-19. On the study more broadly: Specimens from acute and convalescent COVID-19 originated in the United States, Italy and Spain.

Authors' data handling: Reference gene primer amplification in the assay estimated nucleated cell counts. TCRdb's table, derived via immunoSEQ multiplex PCR, lists solely in-frame clones and lacks some. V, J and clone size are taken as reported in that table, and D and trimming were inferred from the DNA itself. The sample lists fewer than 10,000 clones; 86% were seen once. The CDR3 sequence is 16 residues long. CDR1 is MNHNS and CDR2 is SASEGT in the germline V gene. V was clipped by 3 bases and J by 1 base; unmatched bases: 6. The sample taken for sequencing was peripheral blood. The TCR comes from a man aged 55 to 69 with acute or convalescent COVID-19. The rearrangement uses TRBV6-1 and TRBJ2-1; 7 bases are shared with TRBD2. The CDR3 nucleotides are TGTGCCAGCAGTGATCGAGCGGGAAGATCCTACAATGAGCAGTTCTTC. Protein: CASSDRAGRSYNEQFF.